These T cell receptor beta chains were read from a single sample in a study of cytomegalovirus exposure and HLA in healthy donors. Sequencing used immunoSEQ multiplex PCR; TCRdb keeps in-frame clones, though not all of them. The data contain about 100,000 clones, around three quarters of them singletons. Sequenced sample: PBMCs. These receptors all stem from a female donor in good health and CMV-seropositive. Each CDR3 is given with its conserved first and last residue. D genes are given only for firm matches. Clone size appears in some rows only: once, few, many, or a class for an expanded clone.

j_call: TRBJ1-4; v_call: TRBV7-6; d_call: TRBD1; clone_size: -; cdr3_nt: TGTGCCAGCAGCCTCGGGGACAGGGCTGCCGAAAAACTGTTTTTT; cdr3_aa: CASSLGDRAAEKLFF
j_call: TRBJ2-2; v_call: TRBV4-3; d_call: -; clone_size: -; cdr3_nt: TGCGCCAGCAGCCAAGAGGGACAAAGGGGCGGGGAGCTGTTTTTT; cdr3_aa: CASSQEGQRGGELFF
j_call: TRBJ2-1; v_call: TRBV7-9; d_call: -; clone_size: -; cdr3_nt: TGTGCCAGCAGCCCCTCGGCGGGAAGCTACAATGAGCAGTTCTTC; cdr3_aa: CASSPSAGSYNEQFF
j_call: TRBJ2-3; v_call: TRBV6-1; d_call: TRBD2; clone_size: -; cdr3_nt: TGTGCCAGCAGTGAAGGGGCGGGAGGGGCAGATACGCAGTATTTT; cdr3_aa: CASSEGAGGADTQYF
j_call: TRBJ1-1; v_call: TRBV11-2; d_call: -; clone_size: -; cdr3_nt: TGTGCCAGCAACCCTGGACAGACTTTT; cdr3_aa: CASNPGQTF
j_call: TRBJ2-2; v_call: TRBV5-4; d_call: -; clone_size: -; cdr3_nt: TGTGCCAGCAGCTTCGATCGAGGGAGCACCGGGGAGCTGTTTTTT; cdr3_aa: CASSFDRGSTGELFF
j_call: TRBJ2-3; v_call: TRBV5-6; d_call: -; clone_size: -; cdr3_nt: TGTGCCAGCAGCTCGGGGGTCACGCAGTATTTT; cdr3_aa: CASSSGVTQYF
j_call: TRBJ2-7; v_call: TRBV6-5; d_call: TRBD2; clone_size: few; cdr3_nt: TGTGCCAGCAGTAGGGGACTAGGTCCCTACGAGCAGTACTTC; cdr3_aa: CASSRGLGPYEQYF
j_call: TRBJ1-3; v_call: TRBV5-1; d_call: TRBD1; clone_size: -; cdr3_nt: TGCGCCAGCAGCTTGGAGGGACAGGGGGCCGTTGGAAACACCATATATTTT; cdr3_aa: CASSLEGQGAVGNTIYF
j_call: TRBJ2-5; v_call: TRBV18; d_call: TRBD1; clone_size: -; cdr3_nt: TGTGCCAGCTCACCTTCGGACAGGGGGCGGCAAGAGACCCAGTACTTC; cdr3_aa: CASSPSDRGRQETQYF
j_call: TRBJ2-6; v_call: TRBV19; d_call: -; clone_size: once; cdr3_nt: TGTGCCAGTAGTAGGGCCAACGGCCTGACTTTC; cdr3_aa: CASSRANGLTF
j_call: TRBJ2-6; v_call: TRBV4-3; d_call: TRBD2; clone_size: -; cdr3_nt: TGCGCCAGTACTAGGACCGGGGGGGGCTCTGGGGCCAACGGCCTGACTTTC; cdr3_aa: CASTRTGGGSGANGLTF
j_call: TRBJ2-4; v_call: TRBV6-5; d_call: TRBD2; clone_size: few; cdr3_nt: TGTGCCAGCAGTGACGGGAGGGGAAACAGTCAGTACTTC; cdr3_aa: CASSDGRGNSQYF
j_call: TRBJ2-7; v_call: TRBV30; d_call: TRBD1; clone_size: -; cdr3_nt: TGTGCCTGGAGTTACGGGACAGGGAGAAGCTACGAGCAGTACTTC; cdr3_aa: CAWSYGTGRSYEQYF
j_call: TRBJ1-1; v_call: TRBV19; d_call: TRBD1; clone_size: -; cdr3_nt: TGTGCCAGTAGTACATCCGGACAGGTAAACACTGAAGCTTTCTTT; cdr3_aa: CASSTSGQVNTEAFF
j_call: TRBJ2-7; v_call: TRBV1; d_call: -; clone_size: few; cdr3_nt: TGCACCAGCAGCCAAGATAGCGGACCTTGGTACGAGCAGTACTTC; cdr3_aa: CTSSQDSGPWYEQYF
j_call: TRBJ1-6; v_call: TRBV7-8; d_call: TRBD1; clone_size: -; cdr3_nt: TGTGCCAGCAGCTTAGCTATTTGGGACAGTCTTAGTTCACCCCTCCACTTT; cdr3_aa: CASSLAIWDSLSSPLHF
j_call: TRBJ1-1; v_call: TRBV2; d_call: -; clone_size: -; cdr3_nt: TGTGCCAGCAAGGGGGATTACACTAAAGCTTTCTTT; cdr3_aa: CASKGDYTKAFF
j_call: TRBJ1-6; v_call: TRBV5-6; d_call: TRBD1; clone_size: -; cdr3_nt: TGTGCCAGCAGCTTTTGGGACAGAAATTCACCCCTCCACTTT; cdr3_aa: CASSFWDRNSPLHF
j_call: TRBJ2-7; v_call: TRBV5-1; d_call: TRBD1; clone_size: few; cdr3_nt: TGCGCCAGCAGCTTGGGGACAGGGATCTTGCGGGAGCAGTACTTC; cdr3_aa: CASSLGTGILREQYF
j_call: TRBJ2-2; v_call: TRBV27; d_call: -; clone_size: -; cdr3_nt: TGTGCCAGCAGTGCTAGGTCGGCTGGGAGCGGGGAGCTGTTTTTT; cdr3_aa: CASSARSAGSGELFF
j_call: TRBJ1-5; v_call: TRBV30; d_call: -; clone_size: -; cdr3_nt: TGTGCCTGGAGTGCGGGGGATAGCAATCAGCCCCAGCATTTT; cdr3_aa: CAWSAGDSNQPQHF
j_call: TRBJ1-4; v_call: TRBV30; d_call: -; clone_size: few; cdr3_nt: TGTGCCTCTCTTGCCGGGGTGGCAAATGAAAAACTGTTTTTT; cdr3_aa: CASLAGVANEKLFF
j_call: TRBJ1-1; v_call: TRBV10-1; d_call: TRBD1; clone_size: -; cdr3_nt: TGCGCCAGCAGTGAGTCAAGGGGGCGCGTAGGTACTGAAGCTTTCTTT; cdr3_aa: CASSESRGRVGTEAFF
j_call: TRBJ2-1; v_call: TRBV7-9; d_call: -; clone_size: once; cdr3_nt: TGTGCCAGCAGCTCCTCAGCGGTTTCCTACAATGAGCAGTTCTTC; cdr3_aa: CASSSSAVSYNEQFF
j_call: TRBJ1-2; v_call: TRBV5-1; d_call: TRBD1; clone_size: once; cdr3_nt: TGCGCCAGCAGCTTTACTCAGGGGGCCGCTGACGGCTACACCTTC; cdr3_aa: CASSFTQGAADGYTF
j_call: TRBJ1-3; v_call: TRBV7-9; d_call: -; clone_size: large; cdr3_nt: TGTGCCAGCAGCGAAAGCACAGGGGGAAACACCATATATTTT; cdr3_aa: CASSESTGGNTIYF
j_call: TRBJ2-1; v_call: TRBV4-2; d_call: -; clone_size: -; cdr3_nt: TGTGCCAGCAGCCAAGGGGGCGTGACACCTCACAATGAGCAGTTCTTC; cdr3_aa: CASSQGGVTPHNEQFF
j_call: TRBJ2-7; v_call: TRBV4-2; d_call: -; clone_size: few; cdr3_nt: TGTGCCAGCAGCCAAGACCCAGCGGAAGCCTACGAGCAGTACTTC; cdr3_aa: CASSQDPAEAYEQYF
j_call: TRBJ2-6; v_call: TRBV18; d_call: TRBD2; clone_size: -; cdr3_nt: TGTGCCAGCTCCACCGGGAGGGTCAGCTCTGGGGCCAACGTCCTGACTTTC; cdr3_aa: CASSTGRVSSGANVLTF
j_call: TRBJ2-7; v_call: TRBV7-9; d_call: TRBD1; clone_size: few; cdr3_nt: TGTGCCAGCACCATGGACAGGGCCGTCGAGCAGTACTTC; cdr3_aa: CASTMDRAVEQYF
j_call: TRBJ2-7; v_call: TRBV6-5; d_call: TRBD2; clone_size: -; cdr3_nt: TGTGCCAGCAGTTCTCGACTAGCGGGAGGCCACGAGCAGTACTTC; cdr3_aa: CASSSRLAGGHEQYF
j_call: TRBJ2-7; v_call: TRBV15; d_call: -; clone_size: -; cdr3_nt: TGTGCCACTTCAATCGGAGTCTCCAGAAACGAGCAGTACTTC; cdr3_aa: CATSIGVSRNEQYF
j_call: TRBJ2-1; v_call: TRBV7-6; d_call: TRBD1; clone_size: -; cdr3_nt: TGTGCCAGCAGCTCAGGCGCCGGGACAGGCTCCTACAATGAGCAGTTCTTC; cdr3_aa: CASSSGAGTGSYNEQFF
j_call: TRBJ2-2; v_call: TRBV9; d_call: TRBD2; clone_size: -; cdr3_nt: TGTGCCAGCAGCGGAAGTAGCGGGGGGGCGGCCGGGGAGCTGTTTTTT; cdr3_aa: CASSGSSGGAAGELFF
j_call: TRBJ2-5; v_call: TRBV14; d_call: TRBD2; clone_size: -; cdr3_nt: TGTGCCAGCAGCCAAGTAGCCATCGGGACTAGCGGGAGAAGGGCCCAGTACTTC; cdr3_aa: CASSQVAIGTSGRRAQYF
j_call: TRBJ2-7; v_call: TRBV29-1; d_call: -; clone_size: few; cdr3_nt: TGCAGCGTTGAAGATTTAGTCTACGAGCAGTACTTC; cdr3_aa: CSVEDLVYEQYF
j_call: TRBJ2-1; v_call: TRBV5-1; d_call: TRBD2; clone_size: -; cdr3_nt: TGCGCCAGCATCAATACCCCGGGAGGGCATGATGAGCAGTTCTTC; cdr3_aa: CASINTPGGHDEQFF
j_call: TRBJ2-2; v_call: TRBV15; d_call: -; clone_size: -; cdr3_nt: TGTGCCACCAGCGGCAGGATCGCCGGGGAGCTGTTTTTT; cdr3_aa: CATSGRIAGELFF
j_call: TRBJ1-2; v_call: TRBV5-1; d_call: TRBD1; clone_size: -; cdr3_nt: TGCGCCAGCAGCCTGGACGGCAGGGGGGACAACAACTATGGCTACACCTTC; cdr3_aa: CASSLDGRGDNNYGYTF
j_call: TRBJ2-7; v_call: TRBV5-1; d_call: TRBD2; clone_size: -; cdr3_nt: TGCGCCAGCAGCCCAGGGAAGACTAGCGGGAGGGATGAGCAGTACTTC; cdr3_aa: CASSPGKTSGRDEQYF
j_call: TRBJ1-1; v_call: TRBV5-1; d_call: TRBD1; clone_size: -; cdr3_nt: TGCGCCAGCAGCTACACCTTGGACAGGAGGACTGAAGCTTTCTTT; cdr3_aa: CASSYTLDRRTEAFF
j_call: TRBJ2-4; v_call: TRBV10-3; d_call: TRBD1; clone_size: -; cdr3_nt: TGTGCCATCAGTGAGTTTCGGACAGGGAAAGCCAAAAACATTCAGTACTTC; cdr3_aa: CAISEFRTGKAKNIQYF
j_call: TRBJ2-3; v_call: TRBV25-1; d_call: TRBD1; clone_size: -; cdr3_nt: TGTGCCAGCACCCCGGACAGGAGTGGAGATACGCAGTATTTT; cdr3_aa: CASTPDRSGDTQYF
j_call: TRBJ2-7; v_call: TRBV5-1; d_call: TRBD1; clone_size: -; cdr3_nt: TGCGCCAGCAGCTCGGGACAGGGGCCCTACGAGCAGTACTTC; cdr3_aa: CASSSGQGPYEQYF
j_call: TRBJ2-2; v_call: TRBV19; d_call: TRBD1; clone_size: few; cdr3_nt: TGTGCCAGTAGTCCCCGGGACAGGGCCTACACCGGGGAGCTGTTTTTT; cdr3_aa: CASSPRDRAYTGELFF